The source of this T cell receptor (beta chain) is a study of blood T cell repertoires in COVID-19. On the study more broadly: The cDNA or gDNA used as material had been derived from T cells, B-cell-depleted T cells, or PBMCs.

Germline assignment: CDR1 MDHEN and CDR2 SYDVKM. CDR3 length equals 15 residues. With 4 bases removed from V and 1 base from J, the gap between germline ends came to 11 bases. Profiling relied on immunoSEQ multiplex PCR, and the TCRdb table lists in-frame clones only, not all of them. This table holds 100,000 to 150,000 clones, 87% found once. The clonotype comes from an older woman with acute or convalescent COVID-19. V is TRBV28 and J is TRBJ2-1; no firm D call. The sample taken for sequencing was peripheral blood. The CDR3 DNA reads as TGTGCCAGCAGTTCTACCGGTATTTCCTACAATGAGCAGTTCTTC. This codes for CASSSTGISYNEQFF.